At least ten counts were recorded for the clone carrying this T cell receptor (beta chain). These data originate in a study of T cells in Graves' hyperthyroidism and ophthalmopathy. Amplified TCR beta CDR3 regions came from RNA transcripts. The TCR CDR3 was amplified in a first-round RT-PCR using the HTBI primer set. TCRdb passed the multiplex PCR reads through MiXCR, listing each CDR3 protein once. The sample holds over 350,000 distinct CDR3 sequences, roughly 20% seen once. This CDR3 spans 12 amino acids. Trimming left V 4 bases short and J 9 bases short, with 12 bases between. The V gene's germline CDR1 is SGHVS and CDR2 FNYEAQ.

The sample was blood. This chain uses TRBV7-6 with TRBJ1-1; D gene uncertain. This TCR came from a man younger than 30 with Graves' ophthalmopathy. The CDR3: CASSSIAGQAFF. The CDR3, as DNA: TGTGCCAGCAGCTCGATAGCAGGACAAGCTTTCTTT.